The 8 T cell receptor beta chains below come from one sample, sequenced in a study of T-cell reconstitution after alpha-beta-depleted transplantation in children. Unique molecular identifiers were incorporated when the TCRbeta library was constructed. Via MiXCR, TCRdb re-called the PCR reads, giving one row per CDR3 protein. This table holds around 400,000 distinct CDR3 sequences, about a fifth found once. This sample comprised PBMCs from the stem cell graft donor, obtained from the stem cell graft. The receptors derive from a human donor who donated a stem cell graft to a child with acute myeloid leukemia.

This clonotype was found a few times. The CDR3 spells CASSPTVLGGTEAFF. CDR3 DNA: TGTGCCAGCTCACCGACAGTCCTCGGGGGGACTGAAGCTTTCTTT. The J gene is TRBJ1-1, the V gene TRBV18, with a weak D call TRBD1 (5 bases). The germline CDR1 and CDR2 sequences are KGHSH and LQKENI. This CDR3 has 15 amino acids. V was cut by 3 bases and J by 5 bases, with 16 bases left in between.

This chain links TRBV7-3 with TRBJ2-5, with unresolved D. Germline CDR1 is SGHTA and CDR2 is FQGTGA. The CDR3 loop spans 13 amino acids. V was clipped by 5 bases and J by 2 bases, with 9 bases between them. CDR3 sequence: CASSQSRQETQYF. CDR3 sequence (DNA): TGTGCCAGCAGCCAATCCCGGCAAGAGACCCAGTACTTC.

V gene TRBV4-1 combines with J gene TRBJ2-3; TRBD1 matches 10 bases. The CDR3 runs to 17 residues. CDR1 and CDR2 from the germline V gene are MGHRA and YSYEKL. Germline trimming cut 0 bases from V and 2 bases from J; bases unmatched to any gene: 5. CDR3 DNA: TGCGCCAGCAGCCAAGAGCCGACAGGGGGCCTCACAGATACGCAGTATTTT. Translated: CASSQEPTGGLTDTQYF.

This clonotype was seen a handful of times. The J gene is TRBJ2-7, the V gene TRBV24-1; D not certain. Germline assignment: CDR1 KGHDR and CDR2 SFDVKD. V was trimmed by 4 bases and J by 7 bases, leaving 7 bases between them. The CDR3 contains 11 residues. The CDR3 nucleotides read TGTGCCACCAGTGAAACACCGGAGCAGTACTTC. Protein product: CATSETPEQYF.

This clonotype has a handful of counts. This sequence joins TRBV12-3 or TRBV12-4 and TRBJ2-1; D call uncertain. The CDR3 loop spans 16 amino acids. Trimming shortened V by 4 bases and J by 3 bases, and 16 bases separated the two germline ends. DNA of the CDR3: TGTGCCAGCAGTTCCTATGGCAGCGATCTCTACAATGAGCAGTTCTTC. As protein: CASSSYGSDLYNEQFF.

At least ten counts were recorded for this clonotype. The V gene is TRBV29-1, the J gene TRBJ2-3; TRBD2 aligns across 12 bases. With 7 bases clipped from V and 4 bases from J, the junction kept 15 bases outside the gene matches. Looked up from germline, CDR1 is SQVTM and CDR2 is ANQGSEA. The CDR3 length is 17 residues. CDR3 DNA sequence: TGCAGCGCCGAAGGACTAGCGGGATCAGTGGTCGCAGATACGCAGTATTTT. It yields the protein CSAEGLAGSVVADTQYF.

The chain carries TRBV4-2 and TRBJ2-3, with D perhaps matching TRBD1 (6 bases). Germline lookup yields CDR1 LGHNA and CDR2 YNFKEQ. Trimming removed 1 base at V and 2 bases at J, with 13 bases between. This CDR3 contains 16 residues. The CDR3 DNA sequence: TGTGCCAGCAGCCAAGTTCAGGGGATCTACACAGATACGCAGTATTTT. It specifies CASSQVQGIYTDTQYF.

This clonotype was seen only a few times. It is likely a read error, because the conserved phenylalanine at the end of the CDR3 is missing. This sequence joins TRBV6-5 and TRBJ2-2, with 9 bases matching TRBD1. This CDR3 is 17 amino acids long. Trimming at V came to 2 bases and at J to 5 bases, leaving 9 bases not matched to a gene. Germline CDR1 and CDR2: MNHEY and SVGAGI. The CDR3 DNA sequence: TGTGCCAGCAGTTACCTCCGGGACAGGGTGCGAACCGGGGAGCTGTTTTTA. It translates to CASSYLRDRVRTGELFL.